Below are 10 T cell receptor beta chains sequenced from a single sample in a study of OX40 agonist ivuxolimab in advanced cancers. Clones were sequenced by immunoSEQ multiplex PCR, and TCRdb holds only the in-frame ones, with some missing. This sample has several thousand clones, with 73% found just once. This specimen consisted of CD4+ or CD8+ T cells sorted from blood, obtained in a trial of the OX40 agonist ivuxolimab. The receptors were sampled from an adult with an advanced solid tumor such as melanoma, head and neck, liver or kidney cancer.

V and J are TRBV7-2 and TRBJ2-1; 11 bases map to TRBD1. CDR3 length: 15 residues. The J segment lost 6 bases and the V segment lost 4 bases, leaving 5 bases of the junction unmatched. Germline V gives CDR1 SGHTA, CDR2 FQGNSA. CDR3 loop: CASSWDRGEFNEQFF. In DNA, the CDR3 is TGTGCCAGCAGCTGGGACAGGGGGGAGTTCAATGAGCAGTTCTTC.

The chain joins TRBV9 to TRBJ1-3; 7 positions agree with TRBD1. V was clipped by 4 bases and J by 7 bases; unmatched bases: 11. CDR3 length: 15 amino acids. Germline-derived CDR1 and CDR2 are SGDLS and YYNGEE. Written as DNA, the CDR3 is TGTGCCAGCAGCCTCACTACAGGGGATGCGAACACCATATATTTT. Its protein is CASSLTTGDANTIYF.

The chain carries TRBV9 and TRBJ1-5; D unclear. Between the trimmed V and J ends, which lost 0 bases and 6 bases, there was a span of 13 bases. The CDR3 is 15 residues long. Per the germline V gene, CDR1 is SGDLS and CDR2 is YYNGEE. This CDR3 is CASSVDGLKSQPQHF. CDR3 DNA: TGTGCCAGCAGCGTAGATGGGTTGAAAAGTCAGCCCCAGCATTTT.

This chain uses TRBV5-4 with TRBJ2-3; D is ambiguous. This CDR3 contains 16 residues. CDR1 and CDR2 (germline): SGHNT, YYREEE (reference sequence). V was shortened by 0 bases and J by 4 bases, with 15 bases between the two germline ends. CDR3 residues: CASSLEARRRSDTQYF. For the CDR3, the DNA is TGTGCCAGCAGCTTGGAAGCACGGAGAAGGTCAGATACGCAGTATTTT.

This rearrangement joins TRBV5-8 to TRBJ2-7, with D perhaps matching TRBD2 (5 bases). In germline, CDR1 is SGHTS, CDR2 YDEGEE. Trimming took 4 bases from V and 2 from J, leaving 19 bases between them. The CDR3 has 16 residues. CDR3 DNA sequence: TGTGCCAGCAGCCCATGGGAGAGCCAGCCGACCTACGAGCAGTACTTC. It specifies CASSPWESQPTYEQYF.

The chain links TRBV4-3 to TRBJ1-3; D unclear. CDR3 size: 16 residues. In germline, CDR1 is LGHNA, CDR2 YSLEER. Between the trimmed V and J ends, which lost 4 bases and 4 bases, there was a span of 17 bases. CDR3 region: CASSPSRGVSGNTIYF. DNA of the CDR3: TGCGCCAGCAGCCCTTCGCGGGGAGTCTCCGGAAACACCATATATTTT.

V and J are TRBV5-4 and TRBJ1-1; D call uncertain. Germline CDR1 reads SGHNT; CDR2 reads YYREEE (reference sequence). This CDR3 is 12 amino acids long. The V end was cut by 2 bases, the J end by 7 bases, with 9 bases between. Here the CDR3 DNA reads TGTGCCAGCAGCTTCGGGCTGAGTGAAGCTTTCTTT. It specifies CASSFGLSEAFF.

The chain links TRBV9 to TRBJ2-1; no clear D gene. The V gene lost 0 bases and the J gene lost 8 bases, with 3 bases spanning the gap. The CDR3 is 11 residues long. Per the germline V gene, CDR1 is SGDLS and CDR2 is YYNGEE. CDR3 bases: TGTGCCAGCAGCGTAGACGATGAGCAGTTCTTC. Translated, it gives CASSVDDEQFF.

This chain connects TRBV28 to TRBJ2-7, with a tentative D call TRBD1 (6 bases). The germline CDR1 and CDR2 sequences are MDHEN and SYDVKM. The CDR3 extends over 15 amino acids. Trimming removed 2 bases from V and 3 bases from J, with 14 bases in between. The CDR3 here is CASSLEGTYRYEQYF. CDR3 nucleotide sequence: TGTGCCAGCAGTTTAGAGGGGACATATCGCTACGAGCAGTACTTC.

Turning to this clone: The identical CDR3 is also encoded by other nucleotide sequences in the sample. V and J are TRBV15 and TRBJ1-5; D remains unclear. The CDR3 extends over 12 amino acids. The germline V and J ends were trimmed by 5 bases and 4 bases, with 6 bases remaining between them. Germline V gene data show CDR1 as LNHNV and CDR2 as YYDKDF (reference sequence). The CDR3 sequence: CATSRSNQPQHF. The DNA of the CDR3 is TGTGCCACCAGCCGATCAAATCAGCCCCAGCATTTT.